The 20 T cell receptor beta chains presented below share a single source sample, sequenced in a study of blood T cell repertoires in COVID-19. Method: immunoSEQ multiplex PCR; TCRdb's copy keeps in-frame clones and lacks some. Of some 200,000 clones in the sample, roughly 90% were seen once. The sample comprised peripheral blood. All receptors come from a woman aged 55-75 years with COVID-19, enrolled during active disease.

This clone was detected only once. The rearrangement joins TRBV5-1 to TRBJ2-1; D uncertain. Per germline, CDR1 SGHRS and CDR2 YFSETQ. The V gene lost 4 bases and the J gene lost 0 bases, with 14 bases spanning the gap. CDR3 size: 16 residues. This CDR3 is CASSPPSQLSYNEQFF. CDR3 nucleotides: TGCGCCAGCAGCCCTCCTAGTCAACTCTCCTACAATGAGCAGTTCTTC.

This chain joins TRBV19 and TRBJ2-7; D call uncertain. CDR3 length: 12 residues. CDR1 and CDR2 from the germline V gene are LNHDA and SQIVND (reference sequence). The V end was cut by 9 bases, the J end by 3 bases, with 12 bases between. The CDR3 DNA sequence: TGTGCCAGCCAATCCCCAGGCTACGAGCAGTACTTC. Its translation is CASQSPGYEQYF. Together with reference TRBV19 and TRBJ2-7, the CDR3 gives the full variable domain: DGGITQSPKYLFRKEGQNVTLSCEQNLNHDAMYWYRQDPGQGLRLIYYSQIVNDFQKGDIAEGYSVSREKKESFPLTVTSAQKNPTAFYLCASQSPGYEQYFGPGTRLTVT.

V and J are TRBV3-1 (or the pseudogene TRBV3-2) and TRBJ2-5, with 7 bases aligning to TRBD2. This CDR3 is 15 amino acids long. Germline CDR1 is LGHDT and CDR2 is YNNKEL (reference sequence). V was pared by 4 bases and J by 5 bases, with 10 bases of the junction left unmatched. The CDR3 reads CASSPSAGVSETQYF. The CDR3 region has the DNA TGTGCCAGCAGCCCCTCGGCGGGAGTAAGCGAGACCCAGTACTTC.

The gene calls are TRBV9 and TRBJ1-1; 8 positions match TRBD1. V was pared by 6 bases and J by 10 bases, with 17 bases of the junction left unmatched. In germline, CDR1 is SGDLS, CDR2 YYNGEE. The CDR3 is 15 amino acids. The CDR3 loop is CASTPQGAVRRGAFF. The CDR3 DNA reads TGTGCCAGCACCCCTCAGGGGGCGGTCCGACGGGGAGCTTTCTTT.

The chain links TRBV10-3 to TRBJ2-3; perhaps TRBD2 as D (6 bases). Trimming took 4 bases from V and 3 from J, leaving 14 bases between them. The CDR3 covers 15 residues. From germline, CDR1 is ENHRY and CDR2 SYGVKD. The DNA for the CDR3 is TGTGCCATCAGTGCGGGAGCGTCAGGTACAGATACGCAGTATTTT. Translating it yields CAISAGASGTDTQYF.

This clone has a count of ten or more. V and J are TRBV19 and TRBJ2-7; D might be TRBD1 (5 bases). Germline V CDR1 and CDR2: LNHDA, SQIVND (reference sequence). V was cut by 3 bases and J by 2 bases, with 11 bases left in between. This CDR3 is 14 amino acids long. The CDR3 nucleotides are TGTGCCAGTAGTATGGGGCAGGCAACCTACGAGCAGTACTTC. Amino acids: CASSMGQATYEQYF.

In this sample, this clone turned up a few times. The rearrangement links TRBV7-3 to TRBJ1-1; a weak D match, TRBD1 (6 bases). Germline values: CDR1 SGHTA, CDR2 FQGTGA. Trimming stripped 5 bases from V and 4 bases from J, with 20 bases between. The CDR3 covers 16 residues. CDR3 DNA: TGTGCCAGCAGCCGTCCCACCCCAGGGGCGGGCACTGAAGCTTTCTTT. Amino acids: CASSRPTPGAGTEAFF.

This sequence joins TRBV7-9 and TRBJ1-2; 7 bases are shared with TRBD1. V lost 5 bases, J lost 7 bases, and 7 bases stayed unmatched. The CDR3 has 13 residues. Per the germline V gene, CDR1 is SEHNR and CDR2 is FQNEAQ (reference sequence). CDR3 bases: TGTGCCAGCAGCCCCACAGGGGTTGCTGGCTACACCTTC. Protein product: CASSPTGVAGYTF.

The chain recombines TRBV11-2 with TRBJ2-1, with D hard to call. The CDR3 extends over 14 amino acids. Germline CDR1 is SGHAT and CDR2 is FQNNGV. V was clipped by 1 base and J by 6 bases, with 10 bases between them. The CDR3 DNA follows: TGTGCCAGCAGCTTAGGGCCCGCTGTCAATGAGCAGTTCTTC. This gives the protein CASSLGPAVNEQFF.

The CDR3 bases are TGTGCCAGTAGTATGGGACTAGCCTCCTCCTACGAGCAGTACTTC. Protein: CASSMGLASSYEQYF. The chain joins TRBV19 to TRBJ2-7; TRBD2 matches at 9 bases. The CDR3 extends over 15 amino acids. The junction had 3 bases not matched to a gene; V was cut back by 3 bases and J by 0 bases. Germline-derived CDR1 and CDR2 are LNHDA and SQIVND (reference sequence).

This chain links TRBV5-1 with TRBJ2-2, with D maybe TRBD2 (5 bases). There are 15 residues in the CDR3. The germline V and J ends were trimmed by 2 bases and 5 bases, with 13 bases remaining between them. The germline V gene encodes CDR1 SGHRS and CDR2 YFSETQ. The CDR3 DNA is TGCGCCAGCAGCTTTGGTGGGAGTTGGACCGGGGAGCTGTTTTTT. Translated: CASSFGGSWTGELFF.

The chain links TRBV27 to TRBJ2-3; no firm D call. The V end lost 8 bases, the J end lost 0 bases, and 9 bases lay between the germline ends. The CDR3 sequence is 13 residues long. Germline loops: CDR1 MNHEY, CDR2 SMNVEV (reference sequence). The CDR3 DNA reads TGTGCCAGCCGTGCCCTAAGCACAGATACGCAGTATTTT. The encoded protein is CASRALSTDTQYF.

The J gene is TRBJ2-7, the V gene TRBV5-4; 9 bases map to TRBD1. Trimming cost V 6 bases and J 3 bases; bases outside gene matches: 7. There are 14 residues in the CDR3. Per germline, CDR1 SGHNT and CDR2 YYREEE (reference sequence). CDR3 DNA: TGTGCCAGCACCGCCGAGGACAGGGGCTACGAGCAGTACTTC. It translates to CASTAEDRGYEQYF. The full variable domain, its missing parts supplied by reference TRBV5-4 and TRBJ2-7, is ETGVTQSPTHLIKTRGQQVTLRCSSQSGHNTVSWYQQALGQGPQFIFQYYREEENGRGNFPPRFSGLQFPNYSSELNVNALELDDSALYLCASTAEDRGYEQYFGPGTRLTVT.

The CDR3 spells CASSLRLAGDNEQFF. Here the CDR3 DNA reads TGTGCCAGCAGCCTCCGACTAGCGGGAGACAATGAGCAGTTCTTC. V gene TRBV4-2 combines with J gene TRBJ2-1; TRBD2 aligns across 12 bases. V lost 4 bases, J lost 5 bases, and 3 bases stayed unmatched. The germline CDR1 and CDR2 sequences are LGHNA and YNFKEQ. CDR3 size: 15 residues.

CDR3 DNA: TGTGCCAGCAGTAGACCCCAGTGGGACAGCTCTGAAGCTTTCTTT. Amino acid sequence: CASSRPQWDSSEAFF. The chain combines TRBV6-5 with TRBJ1-1, with 7 bases that match TRBD1. This CDR3 contains 15 residues. Germline-derived CDR1 and CDR2 are MNHEY and SVGAGI. The J segment lost 6 bases and the V segment lost 5 bases, leaving 12 bases of the junction unmatched.

The CDR3 is CASDASPEGIAGGTDTQYF. The CDR3 DNA sequence: TGTGCCAGCGATGCCTCCCCCGAGGGGATTGCGGGAGGCACAGATACGCAGTATTTT. This chain uses TRBV6-4 with TRBJ2-3, with TRBD2 matching over 7 bases. The V segment lost 8 bases and the J segment 1 base; nucleotides outside the gene matches: 21. The CDR3 covers 19 residues. Germline V gives CDR1 MRHNA, CDR2 SNTAGT.

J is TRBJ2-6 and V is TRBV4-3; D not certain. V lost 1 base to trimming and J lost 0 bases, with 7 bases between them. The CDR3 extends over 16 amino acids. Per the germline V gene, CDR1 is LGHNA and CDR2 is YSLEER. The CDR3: CASSQGRHSGANVLTF. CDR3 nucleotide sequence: TGCGCCAGCAGCCAAGGTCGACACTCTGGGGCCAACGTCCTGACTTTC.

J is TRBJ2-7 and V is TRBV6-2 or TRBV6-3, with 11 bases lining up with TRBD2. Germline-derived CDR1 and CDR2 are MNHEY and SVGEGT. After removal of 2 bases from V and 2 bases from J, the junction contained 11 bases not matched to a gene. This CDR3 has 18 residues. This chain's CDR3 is CASSYRRTSGYFAYEQYF. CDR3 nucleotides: TGTGCCAGCAGTTACCGTCGGACTAGCGGGTACTTTGCCTACGAGCAGTACTTC.

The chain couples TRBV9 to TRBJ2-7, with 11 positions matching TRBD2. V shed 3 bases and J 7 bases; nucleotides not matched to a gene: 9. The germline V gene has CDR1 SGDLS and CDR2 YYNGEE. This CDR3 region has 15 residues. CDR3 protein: CASSARGLAEAEQYF. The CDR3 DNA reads TGTGCCAGCAGCGCGAGGGGACTAGCGGAGGCGGAGCAGTACTTC.

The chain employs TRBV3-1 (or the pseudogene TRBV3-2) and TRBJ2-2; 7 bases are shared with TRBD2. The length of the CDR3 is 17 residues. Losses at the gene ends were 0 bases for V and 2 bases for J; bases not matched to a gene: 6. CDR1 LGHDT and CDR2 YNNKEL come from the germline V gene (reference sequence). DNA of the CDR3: TGTGCCAGCAGCCAAGATACGGGGACTACAAACACCGGGGAGCTGTTTTTT. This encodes CASSQDTGTTNTGELFF.